The sequence of this T cell receptor beta chain was determined in a study of shared clonotypes between healthy human individuals (dated by TCRdb to 2020 to 2021). General notes on the study: A couple of women and three men aged 18 to 49 years were included in the cohort. Per donor, three plates each were used for CD4 naive and CD4 memory, two for CD8 naive, and one for CD8 memory. The study deeply sequenced blood TCR repertoires of several healthy adults to estimate repertoire size and the extent of clonotype sharing between individuals. To increase sequencing depth and limit assay-specific biases, TCR repertoire library preparation and sequencing were carried out by different laboratories using diverse techniques. Between about 0.85 and 9.5 billion PBMCs per donor were obtained by leukapheresis. Study-wide findings and limitations: Higher generation probabilities were observed for clonotypes shared by all four sorted-subset donors than for non-shared clonotypes. Pairwise subsampling led to the expectation that sequencing depth would affect the degree of clonotype sharing among donors. Because the study included a small number of donors, the genetic and exposure-history diversity represented was limited. Across a handful of donors, around 5% of naive CD4, roughly 3.5% of naive CD8, approximately 2.5% of memory CD4, and 0.4% of memory CD8 clonotypes were shared. Incomplete sequencing was indicated by rarefaction of sorted-subset datasets, despite the large sequencing depth. Naive subsets generally had larger estimated clonotype richness than memory subsets did. Only blood was sampled, and tissue TCR repertoires likely differ from those in blood.

TCR CDR3 regions were amplified from genomic DNA by multiplex PCR using the deep immunoSEQ assay. For each cell subset, the extracted genomic DNA was distributed evenly across all wells of several immunoSEQ 96-well plates, and each plate served as one replicate. For sorted subsets, 200 to 250 ng of genomic DNA, equivalent to around 29,000 T cell genomes, went into each replicate PCR. Purified libraries were measured with a Qubit 3.0 fluorometer, size-checked on a Bioanalyzer 2100, and measured again with the KAPA Library Quantification kit. Every immunoSEQ 96-well plate was sequenced on a separate single-read 150-cycle Illumina NextSeq 550 flow cell. As for how the authors treated the data: Because only junctional sequences without quality scores were contained in the immunoSEQ output, filtering matching that applied to full-length reads could not be performed. To assign V/J genes and CDR3, sequences were annotated against IMGT germline references using PyIR, a Python wrapper for IgBLAST v1.9. Any read was removed if the V/J assignment was weak (E-value above 1e-6), the CDR3 was missing, or the read contained stop codons, out-of-frame junctions, or ambiguous translated residues. V3J clonotypes were defined as sequences sharing the same inferred V gene, J gene, and CDR3 amino acid sequence. Percentage overlap between repertoires was computed as shared unique clonotypes divided by the size of the smaller repertoire. RTK rarefaction, the Chao1 estimator, and Recon v2.1 estimates of unobserved clonotypes were used to assess repertoire richness. For all TCRbeta clonotypes obtained by the gDNA method from several donors, generation probabilities were computed with OLGA. As stored in TCRdb, this immuneACCESS dataset retains in-frame rearrangements with V and J assigned. A fraction of the clones does not appear; measured against another copy, unresolved V genes explain less than half of the discrepancy, and the remainder lacks a known reason. V and J calls plus clone size are reproduced from that table; the DNA served to infer D and trimming. The sample profile shows more than 550,000 clones; 55% to 75% of them were found once. Over 1.5% of the sample lies in the top ten.

Concerning this clone itself: Its target antigen remains unknown. Qualities for individual bases were not recorded, and no much larger clone is one base off.

From the cysteine through the phenylalanine, the CDR3 covers 15 amino acids. Just the 45-base CDR3 DNA is kept, in frame starting at base 1. From a lookup of the germline V gene, CDR1 and CDR2 are ENHRY and SYGVKD. The V and J ends are trimmed by 3 bases and 1 base, leaving 11 bases between them. The donors were healthy, HIV-negative adults who had no recently reported acute infections or vaccinations. Every donor was a Caucasian adult living in Nashville, Tennessee, USA. CD4+ T cells were enriched through magnetic negative selection, after which naive cells were positively selected on CD45RA and the remaining negative fraction served as the memory subset. After blood collection by leukapheresis, PBMCs were isolated using Ficoll-Histopaque density gradient centrifugation and then cryopreserved in the vapor phase of liquid nitrogen. Analytical flow cytometry was used to check the purity and quantity of each magnetically sorted T cell population. From each sorted fraction, genomic DNA was isolated and quantified by UV absorbance on a Nanodrop 2000c.

The receptor chain draws on TRBV10-3 and TRBJ2-3; TRBD2 might be the D gene, on 5 matching bases. Sequenced sample: memory CD4+ T cells sorted from blood. The cell subset or site label for this specimen denotes: CD45RA-negative fraction. The TCR sequence derives from a woman aged 25-40 years in good health. DNA sequence: TGTGCCATCAGTGATCAAGGAGGACGCACAGATACGCAGTATTTT. Its translation reads: CAISDQGGRTDTQYF.